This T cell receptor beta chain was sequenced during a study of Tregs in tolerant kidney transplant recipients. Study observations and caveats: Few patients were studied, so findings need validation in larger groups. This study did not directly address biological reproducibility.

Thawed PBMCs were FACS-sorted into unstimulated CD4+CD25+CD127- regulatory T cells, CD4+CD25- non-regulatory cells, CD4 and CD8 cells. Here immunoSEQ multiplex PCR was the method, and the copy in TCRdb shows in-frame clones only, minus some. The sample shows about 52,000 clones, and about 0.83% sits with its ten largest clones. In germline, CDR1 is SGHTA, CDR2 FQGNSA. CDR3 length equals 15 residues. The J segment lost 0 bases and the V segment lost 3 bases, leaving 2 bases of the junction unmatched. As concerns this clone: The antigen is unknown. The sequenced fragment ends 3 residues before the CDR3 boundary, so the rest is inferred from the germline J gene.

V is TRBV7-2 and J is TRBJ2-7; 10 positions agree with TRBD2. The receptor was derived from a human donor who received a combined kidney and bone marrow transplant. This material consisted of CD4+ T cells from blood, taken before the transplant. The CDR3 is CASSFLAGGSYEQYF. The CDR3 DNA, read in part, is TGTGCCAGCAGCTTTTTAGCGGGGGGCTCCTACGAG.